These 27 T cell receptor beta chains came from one sample sequenced in a study of blood T cell repertoires in COVID-19. Method: immunoSEQ multiplex PCR; TCRdb's copy keeps in-frame clones and lacks some. This sample has approximately 150,000 clones, with over 65% found just once. Sequences were obtained from peripheral blood. These TCRs come from a man aged 65-85 years with acute or convalescent COVID-19.

The genes are TRBV7-9 and TRBJ1-2; the match to TRBD1 covers 8 bases. Germline V gene data show CDR1 as SEHNR and CDR2 as FQNEAQ (reference sequence). V lost 4 bases, J lost 14 bases, and 12 bases stayed unmatched. The CDR3 runs 13 residues. The CDR3 nucleotides are TGTGCCAGCAGCTCAAATGGACAGGGCCAGTCAACCTTC. Translation: CASSSNGQGQSTF. The full variable domain, completed using reference TRBV7-9 and TRBJ1-2, is DTGVSQNPRHKITKRGQNVTFRCDPISEHNRLYWYRQTLGQGPEFLTYFQNEAQLEKSRLLSDRFSAERPKGSFSTLEIQRTEQGDSAMYLCASSSNGQGQSTFGSGTRLTVV.

This rearrangement joins TRBV6-5 to TRBJ2-5, with TRBD1 matching over 7 bases. With 5 bases clipped from V and 10 bases from J, the junction kept 4 bases outside the gene matches. This CDR3 has 11 amino acids. CDR1 MNHEY and CDR2 SVGAGI come from the germline V gene. The CDR3 DNA is TGTGCCAGCAGTAACCGGGACAGCCAGTACTTC. It is translated as CASSNRDSQYF.

This clone has just one count. The V call is TRBV3-1 (or the pseudogene TRBV3-2), the J call TRBJ2-1; D possibly corresponds to TRBD1 (10 bases). V lost 7 bases and J lost 9, with 22 bases in between. This CDR3 region has 15 residues. Germline values: CDR1 LGHDT, CDR2 YNNKEL (reference sequence). The CDR3 DNA reads TGTGCCAGCAACCCCGACAGGGGGCGGGGGGGTGAGCAGTTCTTC. This encodes CASNPDRGRGGEQFF.

This chain joins TRBV28 and TRBJ2-1; 8 bases are shared with TRBD2. V was pared by 2 bases and J by 8 bases, with 8 bases of the junction left unmatched. Germline V gives CDR1 MDHEN, CDR2 SYDVKM. The CDR3 runs 15 residues. The CDR3 is CASSLPGRAHDEQFF. In DNA, the CDR3 is TGTGCCAGCAGTTTACCCGGGAGGGCGCACGATGAGCAGTTCTTC.

The gene calls are TRBV6-5 and TRBJ1-2, with TRBD1 as a possible D gene (5 bases). V was clipped by 7 bases and J by 6 bases, with 12 bases between them. This CDR3 is built from 12 residues. The germline V gene has CDR1 MNHEY and CDR2 SVGAGI. CDR3 DNA: TGTGCCAGCACTGGGGGAGGGAATGGCTACACCTTC. The encoded protein is CASTGGGNGYTF.

This chain links TRBV7-2 with TRBJ1-2; a weak D match, TRBD1 (5 bases). Trimming took 5 bases from V and 2 from J, leaving 15 bases between them. Germline loops: CDR1 SGHTA, CDR2 FQGNSA. The CDR3 loop spans 15 amino acids. The CDR3 loop reads CASSLRWGGNYGYTF. The CDR3, as DNA: TGTGCCAGCAGCCTCCGGTGGGGCGGCAACTATGGCTACACCTTC.

The genes are TRBV7-6 and TRBJ2-1; 12 bases line up with TRBD2. The CDR3 sequence is 16 residues long. J lost 2 bases, V lost 5 bases, and 4 bases had no gene match. Per the germline V gene, CDR1 is SGHVS and CDR2 is FNYEAQ. Here the CDR3 reads CASSPRTSGAYNEQFF. The CDR3 region has the DNA TGTGCCAGCAGCCCGCGGACTAGCGGGGCCTACAATGAGCAGTTCTTC. Full variable domain (rest looked up from reference TRBV7-6 and TRBJ2-1): GAGVSQSPRYKVTKRGQDVALRCDPISGHVSLYWYRQALGQGPEFLTYFNYEAQQDKSGLPNDRFSAERPEGSISTLTIQRTEQRDSAMYRCASSPRTSGAYNEQFFGPGTRLTVL.

In its sample, this clone was seen once. The J gene is TRBJ1-6, the V gene TRBV6-6; D is ambiguous. The CDR3 sequence is 13 residues long. The V gene lost 11 bases and the J gene lost 7 bases, with 15 bases spanning the gap. Germline V gene lookup returns CDR1 MNHNY and CDR2 SVGAGI (reference sequence). CDR3 coding DNA: TGTGCCGTTACTCTCGATCGGAATTCACCCCTCCACTTT. This sequence encodes CAVTLDRNSPLHF.

This rearrangement joins TRBV7-2 to TRBJ1-5, with 7 nucleotides matching TRBD1. V lost 8 bases and J lost 3; bases outside the gene matches: 13. The V gene's germline CDR1 is SGHTA and CDR2 FQGNSA. This CDR3 region has 16 residues. Here the CDR3 reads CASSDAGTVFNQPQHF. CDR3 DNA: TGTGCCAGCTCGGACGCCGGGACAGTCTTCAATCAGCCCCAGCATTTT.

The rearrangement joins TRBV19 to TRBJ2-3; TRBD2 agrees at 7 bases. Germline CDR1 reads LNHDA; CDR2 reads SQIVND (reference sequence). This CDR3 has 16 residues. The junction had 6 bases not matched to a gene; V was cut back by 3 bases and J by 0 bases. CDR3 coding DNA: TGTGCCAGTAGTATTTGGGCTAGCGGAAGCACAGATACGCAGTATTTT. Translation: CASSIWASGSTDTQYF.

The V and J genes are TRBV18 and TRBJ2-3; possibly TRBD2 for D (6 bases). The CDR3 totals 14 residues. Trimming removed 0 bases from V and 4 bases from J, with 8 bases in between. Germline V gene lookup returns CDR1 KGHSH and CDR2 LQKENI. CDR3 nucleotide sequence: TGTGCCAGCTCACCACCAGGGGAGGCAGATACGCAGTATTTT. It specifies CASSPPGEADTQYF. The full variable domain, rest sourced from reference TRBV18 and TRBJ2-3, is NAGVMQNPRHLVRRRGQEARLRCSPMKGHSHVYWYRQLPEEGLKFMVYLQKENIIDESGMPKERFSAEFPKEGPSILRIQQVVRGDSAAYFCASSPPGEADTQYFGPGTRLTVL.

The chain has TRBV5-5 and TRBJ1-1; the D gene is possibly TRBD1 (6 bases). Trimming shortened V by 4 bases and J by 2 bases, and 15 bases separated the two germline ends. The CDR3 totals 15 residues. Germline-derived CDR1 and CDR2 are SGHKS and YYEKEE (reference sequence). In DNA, the CDR3 is TGTGCCAGCAGCCCAACCCGACAGGTCAACACTGAAGCTTTCTTT. As protein: CASSPTRQVNTEAFF. Full variable domain (remainder filled in from reference TRBV5-5 and TRBJ1-1): DAGVTQSPTHLIKTRGQQVTLRCSPISGHKSVSWYQQVLGQGPQFIFQYYEKEERGRGNFPDRFSARQFPNYSSELNVNALLLGDSALYLCASSPTRQVNTEAFFGQGTRLTVV.

The sample holds a few counts of this clone. This chain links TRBV5-1 with TRBJ1-1, with D tentatively TRBD1 (5 bases). The V and J ends lost 4 bases and 1 base respectively, with 11 bases between them. CDR3 length equals 14 residues. Germline CDR1 and CDR2: SGHRS and YFSETQ. The CDR3 spells CASSRPGQNTEAFF. The CDR3 DNA reads as TGCGCCAGCAGCCGGCCCGGACAGAACACTGAAGCTTTCTTT. The full variable domain, rest sourced from reference TRBV5-1 and TRBJ1-1, is KAGVTQTPRYLIKTRGQQVTLSCSPISGHRSVSWYQQTPGQGLQFLFEYFSETQRNKGNFPGRFSGRQFSNSRSEMNVSTLELGDSALYLCASSRPGQNTEAFFGQGTRLTVV.

The chain recombines TRBV19 with TRBJ2-7; 8 positions agree with TRBD1. Germline CDR1 reads LNHDA; CDR2 reads SQIVND (reference sequence). The ends lost 8 bases at V and 2 bases at J; junction bases unmatched: 11. The CDR3 has 15 amino acids. DNA for the CDR3: TGTGCCAGTCGAGTCGGTACAGGGGGACCCTACGAGCAGTACTTC. This encodes CASRVGTGGPYEQYF. The entire variable domain, with the rest obtained from reference TRBV19 and TRBJ2-7, is as follows: DGGITQSPKYLFRKEGQNVTLSCEQNLNHDAMYWYRQDPGQGLRLIYYSQIVNDFQKGDIAEGYSVSREKKESFPLTVTSAQKNPTAFYLCASRVGTGGPYEQYFGPGTRLTVT.

This clone was detected once. The chain is built from TRBV27 and TRBJ2-7, with 9 positions matching TRBD1. Germline V CDR1 and CDR2: MNHEY, SMNVEV (reference sequence). V lost 5 bases to trimming and J lost 2 bases; unmatched junction nucleotides: 7. The CDR3 covers 15 residues. The CDR3 bases are TGTGCCAGCAGTGCCCCGGGACAGGGAACCTACGAGCAGTACTTC. It translates to CASSAPGQGTYEQYF.

This clone has just a few counts. The J gene is TRBJ2-6, the V gene TRBV19; maybe TRBD1 (5 bases). V lost 8 bases and J lost 2, with 7 bases in between. Germline CDR1 and CDR2: LNHDA and SQIVND (reference sequence). The CDR3 sequence is 13 residues long. The CDR3 loop is CASGHPGANVLTF. The CDR3 coding sequence is TGTGCCAGTGGACACCCTGGGGCCAACGTCCTGACTTTC.

The V and J genes are TRBV5-1 and TRBJ1-1; D gene unclear. From germline, CDR1 is SGHRS and CDR2 YFSETQ. This CDR3 has 14 residues. Deletions cut 0 bases from V and 0 bases from J, with 6 bases between. The CDR3 sequence: CASSLVDLNTEAFF. CDR3 DNA sequence: TGCGCCAGCAGCTTGGTGGACTTGAACACTGAAGCTTTCTTT.

This rearrangement joins TRBV6-5 to TRBJ1-5, with D tentatively TRBD1 (5 bases). V gave up 6 bases and J gave up 2 bases, with 14 bases separating them. Germline CDR1 is MNHEY and CDR2 is SVGAGI. This CDR3 has 15 residues. The CDR3 DNA is TGTGCCAGCAGGAACGGACACTTAGGCAATCAGCCCCAGCATTTT. Protein sequence: CASRNGHLGNQPQHF.

This CDR3 is CASSEVGSGGKLFF. Written as DNA, the CDR3 is TGTGCCAGCAGTGAGGTGGGCAGCGGGGGAAAACTGTTTTTT. The gene calls are TRBV2 and TRBJ1-4, with a possible D match to TRBD1 (5 bases). V was trimmed by 3 bases and J by 10 bases, leaving 15 bases between them. The germline V gene encodes CDR1 SNHLY and CDR2 FYNNEI. There are 14 residues in the CDR3.

In its sample, this clone was seen a few times. This sequence joins TRBV6-5 and TRBJ1-5, with D possibly being TRBD1 (6 bases). The V gene lost 10 bases and the J gene lost 4 bases, with 11 bases spanning the gap. CDR3 length: 12 residues. The germline V gene encodes CDR1 MNHEY and CDR2 SVGAGI. The CDR3 is CATNGQNQPQHF. The CDR3 DNA is TGTGCCACCAACGGACAGAATCAGCCCCAGCATTTT.

This chain joins TRBV3-1 (or the pseudogene TRBV3-2) and TRBJ2-7, with D unresolved. The V end was cut by 2 bases, the J end by 0 bases, with 5 bases between. This CDR3 comprises 13 residues. Germline CDR1 and CDR2: LGHDT and YNNKEL (reference sequence). This chain's CDR3 is CASSQRGSYEQYF. CDR3 nucleotides: TGTGCCAGCAGCCAAAGAGGCTCCTACGAGCAGTACTTC.

This clone was detected only once. V usage is TRBV27 and J usage is TRBJ1-1, with 7 nucleotides matching TRBD1. J lost 7 bases, V lost 5 bases, and 13 bases had no gene match. Germline CDR1 reads MNHEY; CDR2 reads SMNVEV (reference sequence). The CDR3 sequence is 15 residues long. This CDR3 is CASSAPGQKRIEAFF. The CDR3 bases are TGTGCCAGCAGTGCTCCGGGACAGAAGAGAATTGAAGCTTTCTTT.

The chain links TRBV5-1 to TRBJ2-3; D is undetermined. Germline V gives CDR1 SGHRS, CDR2 YFSETQ. Trimming left V 2 bases short and J 1 base short, with 5 bases between. This CDR3 has 13 residues. The CDR3 DNA reads as TGCGCCAGCAGCTTATTCGGCACAGATACGCAGTATTTT. It is translated as CASSLFGTDTQYF.

This chain links TRBV28 with TRBJ1-4; 7 bases align to TRBD1. The CDR3 spans 14 residues. V shed 5 bases, J shed 6 bases, and the junction held 6 bases outside the gene matches. Germline V CDR1 and CDR2: MDHEN, SYDVKM. The CDR3 sequence: CASSLHRGYEKLFF. CDR3 nucleotides: TGTGCCAGCAGTCTACACAGGGGTTATGAAAAACTGTTTTTT.

This clone has a handful of counts. The V call is TRBV6-4, the J call TRBJ2-1; 9 bases are shared with TRBD2. Germline loops: CDR1 MRHNA, CDR2 SNTAGT. V lost 3 bases and J lost 6; bases outside the gene matches: 15. The CDR3 extends over 18 amino acids. The CDR3 reads CASSETVGLAGLINEQFF. CDR3 DNA sequence: TGTGCCAGCAGTGAAACGGTCGGGCTAGCGGGATTGATCAATGAGCAGTTCTTC.

V is TRBV4-1 and J is TRBJ1-1; D might be TRBD1 (5 bases). Germline V CDR1 and CDR2: MGHRA, YSYEKL. The CDR3 covers 15 residues. V was pared by 0 bases and J by 5 bases, with 13 bases between. CDR3 residues: CASSQENGRVTEAFF. The CDR3 coding sequence is TGCGCCAGCAGCCAAGAGAATGGCAGGGTGACTGAAGCTTTCTTT.

The chain is built from TRBV6-1 and TRBJ2-7, with D tentatively TRBD2 (6 bases). CDR1 and CDR2 (germline): MNHNS, SASEGT. V was cut by 1 base and J by 5 bases, with 12 bases left in between. CDR3 length: 14 residues. The CDR3 coding sequence is TGTGCCAGCAGTGAAGATTGGAGGGTCAACGAGCAGTACTTC. Protein sequence: CASSEDWRVNEQYF.